These T cell receptor beta chains were read from a single sample in a study of blood T cells in healthy people across ages. TCRdb used MiXCR to reprocess the 5' RACE reads, holding one entry per CDR3 protein. Of about 680,000 distinct CDR3 sequences in the sample, roughly 49% were seen once. The sample comprised blood. The receptors shown here come from a woman aged 60-75 years in good health. CDR3s include the opening cysteine and the closing phenylalanine or tryptophan. The D gene is left open where the match is weak. Expanded clones are given a class, and other clones once, few, many or no size at all.

d_gene: NA; abundance: many; j_gene: TRBJ2-1; v_gene: TRBV10-3; CDR3aa: CAISEGSDPYNEQFF; CDR3nt: TGTGCCATCAGTGAGGGGTCAGACCCCTACAATGAGCAGTTCTTC
d_gene: TRBD1; abundance: NA; j_gene: TRBJ2-6; v_gene: TRBV5-1; CDR3aa: CATTQGLYSGANVLTF; CDR3nt: TGCGCCACAACACAGGGGCTGTACTCTGGGGCCAACGTCCTGACTTTC
d_gene: TRBD1; abundance: NA; j_gene: TRBJ1-2; v_gene: TRBV7-2; CDR3aa: CASSFRQGAYGYTF; CDR3nt: TGTGCCAGCAGCTTCCGGCAGGGGGCTTATGGCTACACCTTC
d_gene: TRBD2; abundance: NA; j_gene: TRBJ2-5; v_gene: TRBV27; CDR3aa: CASKREAGETQYF; CDR3nt: TGTGCCAGCAAGCGGGAGGCTGGGGAGACCCAGTACTTC
d_gene: TRBD2; abundance: NA; j_gene: TRBJ2-5; v_gene: TRBV7-2; CDR3aa: CASSALTSGETQYF; CDR3nt: TGTGCCAGCAGCGCCCTCACTAGCGGAGAGACCCAGTACTTC
d_gene: TRBD2; abundance: NA; j_gene: TRBJ2-1; v_gene: TRBV6-2/TRBV6-3; CDR3aa: CASNAQAPGLLWNEQFF; CDR3nt: TGTGCCAGCAATGCACAGGCCCCGGGACTACTTTGGAATGAGCAGTTCTTC
d_gene: NA; abundance: many; j_gene: TRBJ2-1; v_gene: TRBV6-1; CDR3aa: CASSEGRTSYNEQFF; CDR3nt: TGTGCCAGCAGTGAGGGTCGGACTTCCTACAATGAGCAGTTCTTC
d_gene: NA; abundance: many; j_gene: TRBJ2-5; v_gene: TRBV29-1; CDR3aa: CSVSQGQTQYF; CDR3nt: TGCAGCGTTTCTCAGGGACAGACCCAGTACTTC
d_gene: NA; abundance: NA; j_gene: TRBJ2-3; v_gene: TRBV7-2; CDR3aa: CASSLAWTDTQYF; CDR3nt: TGTGCCAGCAGCTTAGCATGGACAGATACGCAGTATTTT
d_gene: NA; abundance: NA; j_gene: TRBJ1-1; v_gene: TRBV20-1; CDR3aa: CSARDPGTSPKAFF; CDR3nt: TGCAGTGCTAGAGATCCAGGGACAAGTCCTAAAGCTTTCTTT
d_gene: NA; abundance: few; j_gene: TRBJ1-1; v_gene: TRBV7-2; CDR3aa: CASSLDEDTEAFF; CDR3nt: TGTGCCAGCAGCTTGGATGAGGACACTGAAGCTTTCTTT
d_gene: NA; abundance: NA; j_gene: TRBJ1-2; v_gene: TRBV6-5; CDR3aa: CASSQTNFYGYTF; CDR3nt: TGTGCCAGCAGCCAGACCAACTTCTATGGCTACACCTTC
d_gene: NA; abundance: NA; j_gene: TRBJ1-2; v_gene: TRBV7-2; CDR3aa: CASSFRTNYGYTF; CDR3nt: TGTGCCAGCAGCTTCCGCACTAACTATGGCTACACCTTC
d_gene: TRBD2; abundance: few; j_gene: TRBJ2-1; v_gene: TRBV6-2/TRBV6-3; CDR3aa: CASSYRAGAYNEQFF; CDR3nt: TGTGCCAGCAGTTACCGGGCGGGAGCATACAATGAGCAGTTCTTC
d_gene: NA; abundance: NA; j_gene: TRBJ1-2; v_gene: TRBV30; CDR3aa: CAWSWASYYGYTF; CDR3nt: TGTGCCTGGAGTTGGGCGAGTTACTATGGCTACACCTTC
d_gene: NA; abundance: once; j_gene: TRBJ2-7; v_gene: TRBV29-1; CDR3aa: CSVEVGTNSYEQYF; CDR3nt: TGCAGCGTTGAGGTTGGGACCAACTCCTACGAGCAGTACTTC
d_gene: TRBD2; abundance: few; j_gene: TRBJ2-7; v_gene: TRBV10-3; CDR3aa: CAIRGGDGDYEQYF; CDR3nt: TGTGCCATCAGGGGGGGGGACGGAGACTACGAGCAGTACTTC
d_gene: NA; abundance: NA; j_gene: TRBJ2-7; v_gene: TRBV20-1; CDR3aa: CSAKNQGILYEQYF; CDR3nt: TGCAGTGCTAAAAACCAGGGGATCTTATACGAGCAGTACTTC
d_gene: TRBD1; abundance: NA; j_gene: TRBJ2-4; v_gene: TRBV7-2; CDR3aa: CASSTIFSRDRARKQYF; CDR3nt: TGTGCCAGCAGCACAATCTTTAGCCGGGACAGGGCAAGGAAGCAGTACTTC
d_gene: NA; abundance: NA; j_gene: TRBJ1-1; v_gene: TRBV9; CDR3aa: CASSVGGQSTEAFF; CDR3nt: TGTGCCAGCAGCGTGGGGGGGCAGAGTACTGAAGCTTTCTTT
d_gene: NA; abundance: few; j_gene: TRBJ1-2; v_gene: TRBV10-3; CDR3aa: CAISRDSAYTF; CDR3nt: TGTGCCATCAGCCGGGACTCCGCTTACACCTTC
d_gene: TRBD2; abundance: NA; j_gene: TRBJ2-7; v_gene: TRBV7-9; CDR3aa: CASSLVPGRGSYEQYF; CDR3nt: TGTGCCAGCAGCTTAGTTCCCGGGAGGGGCTCCTACGAGCAGTACTTC
d_gene: NA; abundance: NA; j_gene: TRBJ2-3; v_gene: TRBV28; CDR3aa: CASSLGLSSQYF; CDR3nt: TGTGCCAGCAGCCTAGGACTTAGTTCGCAGTATTTT
d_gene: NA; abundance: NA; j_gene: TRBJ2-1; v_gene: TRBV6-2/TRBV6-3; CDR3aa: CASIGGRGGSYNEQFF; CDR3nt: TGTGCCAGCATCGGGGGGCGCGGGGGCTCCTACAATGAGCAGTTCTTC
d_gene: TRBD2; abundance: few; j_gene: TRBJ2-3; v_gene: TRBV20-1; CDR3aa: CSASGRALGDTQYF; CDR3nt: TGCAGTGCTAGCGGGAGGGCCTTGGGAGATACGCAGTATTTT
d_gene: NA; abundance: few; j_gene: TRBJ2-7; v_gene: TRBV11-2; CDR3aa: CASSLDFNRYEQYF; CDR3nt: TGTGCCAGCAGCTTAGACTTTAATCGCTACGAGCAGTACTTC
d_gene: TRBD1; abundance: few; j_gene: TRBJ2-3; v_gene: TRBV5-1; CDR3aa: CASGRTPTGGTDTQYF; CDR3nt: TGCGCCAGCGGCAGAACCCCAACAGGGGGTACAGATACGCAGTATTTT
d_gene: TRBD1; abundance: NA; j_gene: TRBJ2-3; v_gene: TRBV20-1; CDR3aa: CSARSRTGNTQYF; CDR3nt: TGCAGTGCTAGATCGCGGACAGGGAATACGCAGTATTTT
d_gene: NA; abundance: NA; j_gene: TRBJ1-1; v_gene: TRBV2; CDR3aa: CASSERGMNTEAFF; CDR3nt: TGTGCCAGCAGTGAAAGGGGCATGAACACTGAAGCTTTCTTT
d_gene: TRBD1; abundance: NA; j_gene: TRBJ2-7; v_gene: TRBV10-3; CDR3aa: CAISNDRGTYEQYF; CDR3nt: TGTGCCATCAGCAATGACAGGGGAACCTACGAGCAGTACTTC
d_gene: NA; abundance: NA; j_gene: TRBJ2-5; v_gene: TRBV10-3; CDR3aa: CAISGRQEQETQYF; CDR3nt: TGTGCCATCAGTGGGAGGCAGGAGCAAGAGACCCAGTACTTC
d_gene: TRBD1; abundance: NA; j_gene: TRBJ1-2; v_gene: TRBV24-1; CDR3aa: CATSDMTGGATHPYYGYTF; CDR3nt: TGTGCCACCAGTGACATGACAGGGGGTGCCACCCACCCCTACTATGGCTACACCTTC
d_gene: TRBD1; abundance: NA; j_gene: TRBJ1-4; v_gene: TRBV18; CDR3aa: CASSPRQGGSVNEKLFF; CDR3nt: TGTGCCAGCTCACCGCGACAGGGAGGCTCTGTGAATGAAAAACTGTTTTTT
d_gene: NA; abundance: few; j_gene: TRBJ2-7; v_gene: TRBV28; CDR3aa: CASSLREEQYF; CDR3nt: TGTGCCAGCAGTTTACGAGAGGAGCAGTACTTC
d_gene: TRBD1; abundance: NA; j_gene: TRBJ1-1; v_gene: TRBV20-1; CDR3aa: CSARQPGQGDGAFF; CDR3nt: TGCAGTGCTAGACAACCGGGACAGGGCGATGGAGCTTTCTTT
d_gene: TRBD2; abundance: NA; j_gene: TRBJ2-3; v_gene: TRBV20-1; CDR3aa: CSPFAAGVDTQYF; CDR3nt: TGCAGTCCTTTTGCGGCGGGAGTGGATACGCAGTATTTT
d_gene: TRBD1; abundance: few; j_gene: TRBJ2-5; v_gene: TRBV7-9; CDR3aa: CASRGGQGVKTQYF; CDR3nt: TGTGCCAGCAGAGGCGGACAGGGGGTAAAGACCCAGTACTTC
d_gene: NA; abundance: NA; j_gene: TRBJ2-1; v_gene: TRBV18; CDR3aa: CASSPELYNEQFF; CDR3nt: TGTGCCAGCTCACCAGAACTCTACAATGAGCAGTTCTTC
d_gene: TRBD2; abundance: few; j_gene: TRBJ2-1; v_gene: TRBV7-2; CDR3aa: CASSATSGTSRNEQFF; CDR3nt: TGTGCCAGCAGCGCTACAAGCGGGACCTCTAGGAATGAGCAGTTCTTC
d_gene: NA; abundance: NA; j_gene: TRBJ2-5; v_gene: TRBV5-1; CDR3aa: CASSLVGVVQETQYF; CDR3nt: TGCGCCAGCAGCTTGGTCGGGGTGGTTCAAGAGACCCAGTACTTC
d_gene: TRBD2; abundance: few; j_gene: TRBJ2-3; v_gene: TRBV6-6; CDR3aa: CASSYSNPAGGRDTQYF; CDR3nt: TGTGCCAGCAGTTACTCGAACCCGGCGGGAGGACGGGATACGCAGTATTTT
d_gene: TRBD2; abundance: once; j_gene: TRBJ2-7; v_gene: TRBV3-1; CDR3aa: CASRWSGAGGYEQYF; CDR3nt: TGTGCCAGCAGGTGGAGCGGGGCCGGGGGCTACGAGCAGTACTTC
d_gene: NA; abundance: NA; j_gene: TRBJ1-1; v_gene: TRBV5-4; CDR3aa: CASSLVQGRAFF; CDR3nt: TGTGCCAGCAGCTTGGTTCAGGGGAGAGCTTTCTTT